The 17 T cell receptor beta chains given below trace back to one sample, sequenced in a study of blood T cell repertoires in COVID-19. The method was immunoSEQ multiplex PCR; TCRdb's version includes in-frame clones alone and lacks a portion of them. The sample has approximately 230,000 clones, 65% to 85% seen once. The specimen was peripheral blood. These receptors originate from a man of 80 years or more with acute or convalescent COVID-19.

The chain uses TRBV19 and TRBJ1-4, with D unresolved. The germline CDR1 and CDR2 sequences are LNHDA and SQIVND (reference sequence). The germline V and J ends were trimmed by 4 bases and 2 bases, with 8 bases remaining between them. The CDR3 loop spans 14 amino acids. CDR3 amino acids: CASSKLWTNEKLFF. The DNA for the CDR3 is TGTGCCAGTAGTAAGCTGTGGACTAATGAAAAACTGTTTTTT.

The chain has TRBV6-5 and TRBJ1-2; no reliable D call. Germline values: CDR1 MNHEY, CDR2 SVGAGI. There are 11 residues in the CDR3. Between the trimmed V and J ends, which lost 10 bases and 6 bases, there was a span of 12 bases. DNA for the CDR3: TGTGCCACCCATAGAAAAGATGGCTACACCTTC. Translated, it gives CATHRKDGYTF.

J is TRBJ1-4 and V is TRBV5-3; TRBD1 is a possible D gene (5 bases). TRBV5-3 is an ORF; its function is uncertain. The CDR3 length is 13 residues. V lost 7 bases, J lost 3 bases, and 10 bases lay in between. CDR3 region: CARDDRPNEKLFF. In nucleotides, the CDR3 is TGTGCCAGAGACGACAGACCTAATGAAAAACTGTTTTTT.

The chain carries TRBV5-1 and TRBJ2-6; D remains ambiguous. Trimming pared 7 bases from V and 1 base from J, leaving 3 bases between. In germline, CDR1 is SGHRS, CDR2 YFSETQ. This CDR3 is 12 amino acids long. CDR3 DNA: TGCGCCAGCCAATCTGGGGCCAACGTCCTGACTTTC. The encoded protein is CASQSGANVLTF.

The V call is TRBV6-5, the J call TRBJ1-1; 7 positions match TRBD1. Germline trimming cut 6 bases from V and 5 bases from J; bases unmatched to any gene: 6. The CDR3 has 13 residues. Germline lookup yields CDR1 MNHEY and CDR2 SVGAGI. The CDR3 loop reads CASRKQGLTEAFF. CDR3 DNA: TGTGCCAGCAGAAAACAGGGGTTAACTGAAGCTTTCTTT.

The chain employs TRBV5-4 and TRBJ1-6, with 7 bases fitting TRBD1. The germline gives CDR1 SGHNT, CDR2 YYREEE (reference sequence). Germline trimming cut 4 bases from V and 9 bases from J; bases unmatched to any gene: 7. There are 14 residues in the CDR3. This chain's CDR3 is CASSRQGERSPLHF. CDR3 nucleotides: TGTGCCAGCAGCCGACAGGGAGAGCGTTCACCCCTCCACTTT. The whole variable domain, remainder taken from reference TRBV5-4 and TRBJ1-6, is ETGVTQSPTHLIKTRGQQVTLRCSSQSGHNTVSWYQQALGQGPQFIFQYYREEENGRGNFPPRFSGLQFPNYSSELNVNALELDDSALYLCASSRQGERSPLHFGNGTRLTVT.

This clone showed up just a few times. V gene TRBV7-2 combines with J gene TRBJ1-2, with 10 nucleotides matching TRBD1. V gave up 1 base and J gave up 7 bases; unmatched junction bases: 15. The CDR3 has 18 residues. Germline CDR1 is SGHTA and CDR2 is FQGNSA. The CDR3 sequence is CASSLVSGLGQGGGGYTF. The DNA for the CDR3 is TGTGCCAGCAGCTTAGTATCGGGTCTTGGACAGGGGGGTGGTGGCTACACCTTC.

This chain links TRBV10-2 with TRBJ2-3; a weak D match, TRBD1 (6 bases). Germline V gives CDR1 WSHSY, CDR2 SAAADI. V was clipped by 7 bases and J by 1 base, with 12 bases between them. This CDR3 comprises 14 residues. CDR3 region: CASTPPGGTDTQYF. The CDR3 DNA follows: TGCGCCAGCACCCCCCCAGGGGGCACAGATACGCAGTATTTT.

The rearrangement joins TRBV6-5 to TRBJ1-1; perhaps TRBD1 as D (6 bases). V lost 5 bases and J lost 4, with 17 bases in between. This CDR3 has 15 amino acids. In germline, CDR1 is MNHEY, CDR2 SVGAGI. Here the CDR3 reads CASSPGGGVSTEAFF. The DNA of the CDR3 is TGTGCCAGCAGTCCCGGAGGGGGGGTGAGCACTGAAGCTTTCTTT.

The V and J genes are TRBV5-1 and TRBJ2-3, with D maybe TRBD2 (5 bases). This CDR3 region has 16 residues. Germline CDR1 and CDR2: SGHRS and YFSETQ. Trimming took off 1 base at V and 8 bases at J, with 20 bases between the two ends. CDR3 residues: CASSLSIASQQGTQYF. For the CDR3, the DNA is TGCGCCAGCAGCTTGTCAATAGCGTCCCAACAAGGTACGCAGTATTTT. The full variable domain, completed using reference TRBV5-1 and TRBJ2-3, is KAGVTQTPRYLIKTRGQQVTLSCSPISGHRSVSWYQQTPGQGLQFLFEYFSETQRNKGNFPGRFSGRQFSNSRSEMNVSTLELGDSALYLCASSLSIASQQGTQYFGPGTRLTVL.

The chain has TRBV5-1 and TRBJ1-2, with 7 bases identical to TRBD1. V lost 1 base and J lost 4; bases outside the gene matches: 4. The CDR3 is made up of 14 amino acids. Per the germline V gene, CDR1 is SGHRS and CDR2 is YFSETQ. This CDR3 is CASSLRGRSYGYTF. In DNA, the CDR3 is TGCGCCAGCAGCTTGAGGGGGCGCTCCTATGGCTACACCTTC.

V is TRBV7-9 and J is TRBJ2-5, with 8 bases matching TRBD2. From germline, CDR1 is SEHNR and CDR2 FQNEAQ (reference sequence). This CDR3 has 17 amino acids. The ends lost 3 bases at V and 5 bases at J; junction bases unmatched: 14. The CDR3 protein is CASSFTHTSGGGETQYF. Here the CDR3 DNA reads TGTGCCAGCAGCTTTACGCACACTAGCGGCGGGGGGGAGACCCAGTACTTC.

The gene calls are TRBV4-2 and TRBJ1-2, with TRBD1 matching 9 bases. Germline loops: CDR1 LGHNA, CDR2 YNFKEQ. After removal of 0 bases from V and 7 bases from J, the junction contained 3 bases not matched to a gene. The CDR3 runs 14 residues. The CDR3 nucleotides are TGTGCCAGCAGCCAAGAAAGACAGGGGGTTGGCTACACCTTC. Translating it yields CASSQERQGVGYTF.

The chain is built from TRBV28 and TRBJ1-5; 8 positions match TRBD1. The CDR3 loop spans 17 amino acids. Germline lookup yields CDR1 MDHEN and CDR2 SYDVKM. J gave up 0 bases and V 4 bases, and 8 bases lay outside the gene matches. The CDR3 region has the DNA TGTGCCAGCAGTTCTGCAGGGGGCGATTATAGCAATCAGCCCCAGCATTTT. Translating it yields CASSSAGGDYSNQPQHF.

Only one count was recorded for this clone. The chain couples TRBV5-1 to TRBJ2-5; 12 nucleotides align to TRBD2. Germline V gene lookup returns CDR1 SGHRS and CDR2 YFSETQ. V trimming: 4 bases; J trimming: 4 bases; junction bases outside the gene matches: 5. The CDR3 runs 15 residues. The CDR3 DNA follows: TGCGCCAGCAGCGCGACTAGCGGGAGTATAGAGACCCAGTACTTC. It translates to CASSATSGSIETQYF.

This clone was seen more than once but under ten times. The genes are TRBV7-2 and TRBJ2-4; weak D call: TRBD2 (6 bases). The CDR3 is 14 amino acids. V lost 1 base and J 6 bases, leaving 10 bases between the germline ends. Germline V CDR1 and CDR2: SGHTA, FQGNSA. DNA of the CDR3: TGTGCCAGCAGCTTAGACAGGAGGGGAAACATTCAGTACTTC. Translation: CASSLDRRGNIQYF.

The chain recombines TRBV15 with TRBJ1-2, with D possibly TRBD1 on 5 matching bases. The CDR3 length is 18 residues. Deletions cut 1 base from V and 0 bases from J, with 18 bases between. CDR1 LNHNV and CDR2 YYDKDF come from the germline V gene (reference sequence). CDR3 sequence: CATSRGGVGTGPNYGYTF. The CDR3 bases are TGTGCCACCAGCAGAGGCGGGGTCGGGACGGGACCTAACTATGGCTACACCTTC.